This T cell receptor (beta chain) was sequenced for a study of blood T cell repertoires in COVID-19. In the study overall: Researchers got acute and convalescent COVID-19 samples from the United States, Italy and Spain.

CDR1 is LNHNV and CDR2 is YYDKDF in the germline V gene (reference sequence). V lost 1 base, J lost 9 bases, and 13 bases lay in between. The CDR3 spans 15 residues. Sequencing used immunoSEQ multiplex PCR; TCRdb keeps in-frame clones, though not all of them. The table has under 200,000 clones, about 80% seen once; the top ten hold more than 5.5%. Enrolled through a virtual design, the participants were between about 18 and 100 years of age and came from roughly 22 US areas. Cohort allocation depended upon clinical history that participants reported. V gene TRBV15 combines with J gene TRBJ1-6; D is undetermined. This TCR came from a man aged 50 to 59 who had recovered from COVID-19. The sequencing sample was made of PBMCs or T cells enriched from blood (not recorded which). The CDR3: CATSRARDGGSPLHF. CDR3 DNA sequence: TGTGCCACCAGCAGAGCGAGAGATGGTGGTTCACCCCTCCACTTT.